These 18 T cell receptor beta chains came from one sample sequenced in a study of blood T cell repertoires in COVID-19. Data came from immunoSEQ multiplex PCR; TCRdb stores just in-frame clones and leaves some out. The profile shows some 66,000 clones, around 90% of them singletons. Sequencing input: peripheral blood. These receptors all stem from a human donor in a cohort sampled during active COVID-19.

V usage is TRBV19 and J usage is TRBJ1-5; no clear D. Trimming removed 3 bases at V and 0 bases at J, with 9 bases between. The CDR3 runs 15 residues. Germline CDR1 reads LNHDA; CDR2 reads SQIVND (reference sequence). The CDR3 DNA is TGTGCCAGTAGTATCCCCACATATAGCAATCAGCCCCAGCATTTT. This sequence encodes CASSIPTYSNQPQHF.

This clone was detected a few times. Distinct nucleotide sequences in the sample also encode this CDR3. CDR3 amino acids: CASSLDRAYGYTF. CDR3 coding DNA: TGTGCCAGCAGCTTAGACAGGGCATATGGCTACACCTTC. V gene TRBV7-9 combines with J gene TRBJ1-2; tentatively, D is TRBD1 (6 bases). From germline, CDR1 is SEHNR and CDR2 FQNEAQ (reference sequence). This CDR3 has 13 amino acids. Trimming stripped 1 base from V and 5 bases from J, with 8 bases between.

V usage is TRBV11-2 and J usage is TRBJ2-1, with 7 positions matching TRBD2. CDR1 SGHAT and CDR2 FQNNGV come from the germline V gene. Trimming took 1 base from V and 0 from J; bases not matched to a gene: 3. The CDR3 extends over 16 amino acids. For the CDR3, the DNA is TGTGCCAGCAGCTTAGGGGCTAGCGGCTCCTACAATGAGCAGTTCTTC. This encodes CASSLGASGSYNEQFF. The full variable domain, with the rest looked up from reference TRBV11-2 and TRBJ2-1, is EAGVAQSPRYKIIEKRQSVAFWCNPISGHATLYWYQQILGQGPKLLIQFQNNGVVDDSQLPKDRFSAERLKGVDSTLKIQPAKLEDSAVYLCASSLGASGSYNEQFFGPGTRLTVL.

The chain links TRBV6-2 or TRBV6-3 to TRBJ2-5; D unresolved. CDR1 and CDR2 from the germline V gene are MNHEY and SVGEGT. The CDR3 has 14 residues. Trimming took 0 bases from V and 3 from J, leaving 8 bases between them. In nucleotides, the CDR3 is TGTGCCAGCAGTTACTCGGTACTCAAAGAGACCCAGTACTTC. Its translation: CASSYSVLKETQYF.

This chain links TRBV6-5 with TRBJ2-6; tentative D call: TRBD2 (5 bases). This CDR3 has 14 amino acids. Between the trimmed V and J ends, which lost 6 bases and 1 base, there was a span of 7 bases. The germline CDR1 and CDR2 sequences are MNHEY and SVGAGI. The CDR3 is CASREGSGANVLTF. The CDR3 bases are TGTGCCAGCAGAGAGGGTTCTGGGGCCAACGTCCTGACTTTC.

This chain links TRBV4-1 with TRBJ1-2; D ambiguous. The CDR3 loop spans 15 amino acids. Germline V gene lookup returns CDR1 MGHRA and CDR2 YSYEKL. V was cut by 2 bases and J by 2 bases, with 12 bases left in between. In DNA form, the CDR3 reads TGCGCCAGCAGCCAAATAGTATCCGAAAACTATGGCTACACCTTC. Amino acids: CASSQIVSENYGYTF.

This clone was found once. The chain couples TRBV6-6 to TRBJ2-5, with TRBD1 matching 8 bases. The CDR3 has 14 residues. V lost 6 bases, J lost 1 base, and 4 bases stayed unmatched. Germline V gene sequence: CDR1 MNHNY, CDR2 SVGAGI (reference sequence). The CDR3 DNA sequence: TGTGCCAGCAGACGGACAGGGTCCCAAGAGACCCAGTACTTC. Its protein product is CASRRTGSQETQYF.

V usage is TRBV7-8 and J usage is TRBJ2-1; a possible D gene is TRBD2 (7 bases). Trimming removed 5 bases from V and 10 bases from J, with 24 bases in between. The germline V gene has CDR1 SGHVS and CDR2 FQNEAQ. The CDR3 loop spans 16 amino acids. This CDR3 is CASSERNSGGAGEQFF. The DNA for the CDR3 is TGTGCCAGCAGCGAACGCAATTCGGGGGGCGCGGGGGAGCAGTTCTTC.

The chain uses TRBV28 and TRBJ1-4; 9 nucleotides align to TRBD1. The CDR3 spans 18 residues. CDR1 and CDR2 from the germline V gene are MDHEN and SYDVKM. Trimming took 2 bases from V and 4 from J; bases not matched to a gene: 11. The CDR3 nucleotides are TGTGCCAGCAGTTTAGGTTCCCGGACAGGGGCCCTTAATGAAAAACTGTTTTTT. It specifies CASSLGSRTGALNEKLFF.

The chain joins TRBV6-1 to TRBJ2-5; D gene unclear. Germline values: CDR1 MNHNS, CDR2 SASEGT. The CDR3 covers 14 residues. V lost 3 bases and J 1 base, leaving 9 bases between the germline ends. The CDR3, as DNA: TGTGCCAGCAGTGATTTCCCTTTCCAAGAGACCCAGTACTTC. Its protein product is CASSDFPFQETQYF.

The rearrangement links TRBV19 to TRBJ2-2, with D possibly being TRBD2 (6 bases). V lost 5 bases to trimming and J lost 4 bases, with 11 bases between them. This CDR3 contains 14 residues. The germline V gene encodes CDR1 LNHDA and CDR2 SQIVND (reference sequence). CDR3: CASSPTRLTGELFF. CDR3 bases: TGTGCCAGTAGTCCGACTAGGCTCACCGGGGAGCTGTTTTTT.

The chain links TRBV3-1 (or the pseudogene TRBV3-2) to TRBJ2-3, with D uncertain. The CDR3 sequence is 14 residues long. CDR1 is LGHDT and CDR2 is YNNKEL in the germline V gene (reference sequence). Trimming shortened V by 0 bases and J by 4 bases, and 8 bases separated the two germline ends. CDR3 region: CASSQEAPPDTQYF. Written as DNA, the CDR3 is TGTGCCAGCAGCCAAGAGGCCCCGCCAGATACGCAGTATTTT.

This chain joins TRBV5-8 and TRBJ1-1; D gene unclear. Looked up from germline, CDR1 is SGHTS and CDR2 is YDEGEE. Trimming pared 7 bases from V and 3 bases from J, leaving 22 bases between. The CDR3 covers 16 residues. In DNA form, the CDR3 reads TGTGCCAGCCCCAAACGGCCCCATGGGAGGGACACTGAAGCTTTCTTT. This encodes CASPKRPHGRDTEAFF. Supplemented by reference TRBV5-8 and TRBJ1-1, the full variable domain reads EAGVTQSPTHLIKTRGQQATLRCSPISGHTSVYWYQQALGLGLQFLLWYDEGEERNRGNFPPRFSGRQFPNYSSELNVNALELEDSALYLCASPKRPHGRDTEAFFGQGTRLTVV.

The chain carries TRBV3-1 (or the pseudogene TRBV3-2) and TRBJ2-5, with TRBD2 matching 12 bases. The CDR3 loop spans 17 amino acids. Germline V gives CDR1 LGHDT, CDR2 YNNKEL (reference sequence). With V trimmed by 1 base and J by 5 bases, 8 bases remained unmatched. The CDR3 loop is CASSQGLAGASGETQYF. The CDR3 nucleotides are TGTGCCAGCAGCCAAGGACTAGCGGGGGCCTCGGGGGAGACCCAGTACTTC.

The CDR3 region has the DNA TGTGCCAGCAGCTTTCCAAGGACAGGGGATTCCTATGGCTACACCTTC. Its protein product is CASSFPRTGDSYGYTF. V is TRBV7-9 and J is TRBJ1-2, with TRBD1 matching over 9 bases. The germline V gene encodes CDR1 SEHNR and CDR2 FQNEAQ (reference sequence). The CDR3 is 16 residues long. The J segment lost 4 bases and the V segment lost 3 bases, leaving 9 bases of the junction unmatched. Looking up the rest from reference TRBV7-9 and TRBJ1-2 gives the full variable domain: DTGVSQNPRHKITKRGQNVTFRCDPISEHNRLYWYRQTLGQGPEFLTYFQNEAQLEKSRLLSDRFSAERPKGSFSTLEIQRTEQGDSAMYLCASSFPRTGDSYGYTFGSGTRLTVV.

The chain has TRBV30 and TRBJ2-4, with D possibly matching TRBD2 (6 bases). The V and J ends lost 5 bases and 2 bases respectively, with 16 bases between them. Germline V gives CDR1 GTSNPN, CDR2 SVGIG (reference sequence). The CDR3 consists of 15 residues. CDR3 DNA: TGTGCCTGGGGGCGGGGTTTTGGAACCAAAAACATTCAGTACTTC. Translated: CAWGRGFGTKNIQYF.

V gene TRBV6-1 combines with J gene TRBJ1-4, with 7 bases that match TRBD1. After removal of 0 bases from V and 8 bases from J, the junction contained 9 bases not matched to a gene. Germline V CDR1 and CDR2: MNHNS, SASEGT. The CDR3 extends over 16 amino acids. CDR3: CASSEALRQGEEKLFF. CDR3 DNA: TGTGCCAGCAGTGAAGCGCTTAGGCAGGGGGAAGAAAAACTGTTTTTT.

This clone was counted once. This chain links TRBV19 with TRBJ2-3; D gene ambiguous. The CDR3 contains 13 residues. Trimming stripped 4 bases from V and 4 bases from J, with 9 bases between. CDR1 and CDR2 from the germline V gene are LNHDA and SQIVND (reference sequence). CDR3: CASSNVDPDTQYF. The CDR3 DNA reads TGTGCCAGTAGTAATGTAGATCCAGATACGCAGTATTTT.